The next 24 T cell receptor beta chains were all read from a single sample in a study of neurological immune-mediated disorders. One entry per CDR3 protein, called by TCRdb with MiXCR from the 5' RACE reads. The data contain 25,000 to 35,000 distinct CDR3 sequences, about 16% of them singletons. Source material: PBMCs. The receptors were sampled from a man between 70 and 80 years old in good health.

Many counts were recorded for this clonotype. The rearrangement uses TRBV12-3 or TRBV12-4 and TRBJ2-3, with D tentatively TRBD2 (5 bases). The CDR3 length is 15 residues. The ends were cut back, 3 bases at V and 2 bases at J, with 12 bases in the middle. The CDR3 loop is CASSFPGEFTDTQYF. CDR3 DNA sequence: TGTGCCAGCAGTTTTCCTGGGGAGTTCACAGATACGCAGTATTTT.

This clonotype was seen at least ten times. The genes are TRBV5-1 and TRBJ1-1; 8 bases line up with TRBD1. V was clipped by 3 bases and J by 3 bases; unmatched bases: 4. CDR3 length equals 14 residues. From germline, CDR1 is SGHRS and CDR2 YFSETQ. The CDR3 sequence: CASSSRGQDTEAFF. The CDR3 DNA follows: TGCGCCAGCAGCTCCCGGGGACAGGACACTGAAGCTTTCTTT.

In its sample, this clonotype was seen many times. The chain couples TRBV4-3 to TRBJ2-3; possible D gene TRBD2, 7 bases. V gave up 0 bases and J gave up 2 bases, with 18 bases separating them. This CDR3 is built from 18 residues. The germline CDR1 and CDR2 sequences are LGHNA and YSLEER. CDR3 in amino acids: CASSQEPPGRGVTDTQYF. The CDR3 DNA reads as TGCGCCAGCAGCCAAGAGCCCCCTGGGAGGGGGGTCACAGATACGCAGTATTTT.

Ten or more counts support this clonotype. The rearrangement links TRBV5-5 to TRBJ2-5; TRBD2 aligns across 16 bases. Unmatched junction bases numbered 6, after V lost 4 bases and J lost 6 bases. The V gene's germline CDR1 is SGHKS and CDR2 YYEKEE (reference sequence). This CDR3 comprises 16 residues. In nucleotides, the CDR3 is TGTGCCAGCAGCCCGGGACTAGCGGGGGGGGTACAGACCCAGTACTTC. As protein: CASSPGLAGGVQTQYF.

This clonotype was seen repeatedly, ten times or more. CDR3 in amino acids: CATSDPHRGTEAFF. In nucleotides, the CDR3 is TGTGCCACCAGTGATCCCCACCGGGGCACTGAAGCTTTCTTT. This chain connects TRBV24-1 to TRBJ1-1; no definite D call. Trimming took off 3 bases at V and 4 bases at J, with 11 bases between the two ends. The length of the CDR3 is 14 residues. In germline, CDR1 is KGHDR, CDR2 SFDVKD.

This clonotype was found many times. The chain recombines TRBV20-1 with TRBJ1-5, with TRBD1 matching 12 bases. CDR1 and CDR2 (germline): DFQATT, SNEGSKA (reference sequence). The V segment lost 0 bases and the J segment 6 bases; nucleotides outside the gene matches: 6. The CDR3 consists of 16 residues. The CDR3 loop is CSARDSGTGGGQPQHF. The CDR3 DNA reads TGCAGTGCTAGAGATAGTGGGACAGGGGGCGGTCAGCCCCAGCATTTT.

This chain joins TRBV3-1 and TRBJ2-5, with D perhaps being TRBD1 or TRBD2 (5 bases each). Trimming shortened V by 2 bases and J by 4 bases, and 17 bases separated the two germline ends. Germline-derived CDR1 and CDR2 are LGHDT and YNNKEL (reference sequence). The CDR3 is 16 residues long. The chain's CDR3 is CASSQNSGTWGETQYF. The CDR3 DNA sequence: TGTGCCAGCAGCCAAAACTCAGGGACCTGGGGAGAGACCCAGTACTTC.

This clonotype was recorded at least ten times. This chain uses TRBV21-1 with TRBJ1-2. TRBV21-1 is deemed a pseudogene. There are 11 residues in the CDR3. The CDR3: CASSKLYGYTF. The CDR3, as DNA: TGTGCCAGCAGCAAACTCTATGGCTACACCTTC.

The chain recombines TRBV11-3 with TRBJ2-2; 12 bases line up with TRBD2. Germline V gene data show CDR1 as SGHNT and CDR2 as YENEEA. The CDR3 extends over 17 amino acids. Unmatched junction bases numbered 14, after V lost 5 bases and J lost 10 bases. The CDR3 nucleotides read TGTGCCAGCAGCCTCGGACTAGCGGGGCCGGCAGGCGAGGAGCTGTTTTTT. Its translation: CASSLGLAGPAGEELFF.

This clonotype was seen repeatedly, ten times or more. J is TRBJ2-7 and V is TRBV4-2; 8 bases agree with TRBD1. Trimming at V came to 3 bases and at J to 0 bases, leaving 10 bases not matched to a gene. There are 17 residues in the CDR3. Germline lookup yields CDR1 LGHNA and CDR2 YNFKEQ. The CDR3 sequence is CASSQPSARGPSYEQYF. The DNA for the CDR3 is TGTGCCAGCAGCCAGCCCTCGGCCAGGGGGCCCTCCTACGAGCAGTACTTC.

This clonotype occurred many times. The chain couples TRBV7-2 to TRBJ2-6; tentatively, D is TRBD1 or TRBD2 (5 bases each). The CDR3 runs to 16 residues. CDR1 SGHTA and CDR2 FQGNSA come from the germline V gene. The V end lost 5 bases, the J end lost 4 bases, and 15 bases lay between the germline ends. CDR3: CASSPVGTGGANVLTF. CDR3 coding DNA: TGTGCCAGCAGCCCCGTTGGGACCGGGGGGGCCAACGTCCTGACTTTC.

This clonotype was found many times. The J gene is TRBJ2-1, the V gene TRBV9; 9 bases line up with TRBD2. V shed 1 base and J 0 bases; nucleotides not matched to a gene: 8. This CDR3 has 18 residues. Germline V lookup: CDR1 SGDLS, CDR2 YYNGEE. The CDR3 nucleotides read TGTGCCAGCAGCGTATCAGCGGGGGGCTTGAGCTCCTACAATGAGCAGTTCTTC. Its protein product is CASSVSAGGLSSYNEQFF.

This clonotype was detected many times. This chain joins TRBV25-1 and TRBJ1-2; a possible D gene is TRBD1 (6 bases). CDR3 length: 16 amino acids. The V end was cut by 1 base, the J end by 4 bases, with 16 bases between. CDR1 MGHDK and CDR2 SYGVNS come from the germline V gene. The CDR3 region is CASSESLGGAAYGYTF. The DNA for the CDR3 is TGTGCCAGCAGTGAATCCCTAGGGGGGGCGGCCTATGGCTACACCTTC.

This clonotype was seen repeatedly, ten times or more. V usage is TRBV3-1 and J usage is TRBJ2-3; 7 bases are shared with TRBD1. Germline trimming cut 4 bases from V and 2 bases from J; bases unmatched to any gene: 9. The CDR3 is 16 amino acids. Germline CDR1 is LGHDT and CDR2 is YNNKEL (reference sequence). In nucleotides, the CDR3 is TGTGCCAGCAGCCCGGACAGGAGTTCCTACACAGATACGCAGTATTTT. Translation gives CASSPDRSSYTDTQYF.

This clonotype was picked up many times. V is TRBV5-1 and J is TRBJ2-5, with 12 bases matching TRBD2. This CDR3 contains 14 residues. After removal of 4 bases from V and 3 bases from J, the junction contained 1 base not matched to a gene. Per the germline V gene, CDR1 is SGHRS and CDR2 is YFSETQ. CDR3: CASSRTSGEETQYF. The DNA for the CDR3 is TGCGCCAGCAGCCGGACTAGCGGGGAAGAGACCCAGTACTTC.

The chain is built from TRBV7-2 and TRBJ2-3, with 8 bases aligning to TRBD2. The CDR3 runs 17 residues. The junction had 10 bases not matched to a gene; V was cut back by 1 base and J by 4 bases. CDR1 is SGHTA, CDR2 FQGNSA, per germline. CDR3 nucleotide sequence: TGTGCCAGCAGCTTAGGATTCGCGGGGGGAGGTCCAGATACGCAGTATTTT. Its translation is CASSLGFAGGGPDTQYF.

This clonotype was counted only a few times. Being one base from a much bigger clone, this may be a read error. The chain uses TRBV5-1 and TRBJ1-3; the match to TRBD1 covers 7 bases. Germline CDR1 reads SGHRS; CDR2 reads YFSETQ. The CDR3 is 14 amino acids. The CDR3 DNA reads as TGCACCAGCAGCCGGACAGGAGATGGAAACACCATATATTTT. Protein product: CTSSRTGDGNTIYF.

This clonotype was counted many times. J is TRBJ2-7 and V is TRBV5-1; D is uncertain. The ends were cut back, 0 bases at V and 5 bases at J, with 12 bases in the middle. This CDR3 is built from 14 residues. The germline gives CDR1 SGHRS, CDR2 YFSETQ. The CDR3 protein is CASSLESGSDEQYF. The CDR3 region has the DNA TGCGCCAGCAGCTTGGAGTCGGGCAGCGACGAGCAGTACTTC. The full variable domain, completed using reference TRBV5-1 and TRBJ2-7, is KAGVTQTPRYLIKTRGQQVTLSCSPISGHRSVSWYQQTPGQGLQFLFEYFSETQRNKGNFPGRFSGRQFSNSRSEMNVSTLELGDSALYLCASSLESGSDEQYFGPGTRLTVT.

This clonotype was picked up many times. The chain joins TRBV24-1 to TRBJ1-5; D gene uncertain. V was cut by 4 bases and J by 4 bases, with 16 bases left in between. The CDR3 totals 16 residues. Germline assignment: CDR1 KGHDR and CDR2 SFDVKD. The CDR3 region is CATSESTPLGNQPQHF. The CDR3 region has the DNA TGTGCCACCAGTGAATCCACACCATTAGGAAATCAGCCCCAGCATTTT.

Many counts were recorded for this clonotype. This chain joins TRBV11-2 and TRBJ2-3; D is undetermined. CDR1 SGHAT and CDR2 FQNNGV come from the germline V gene. This CDR3 spans 13 amino acids. DNA of the CDR3: TGTGGCACCCGGATGTACGGCACAGATACGCAGTATTTT. It encodes CGTRMYGTDTQYF.

This clonotype was recorded at least ten times. The J gene is TRBJ2-2, the V gene TRBV13; D unresolved. Germline CDR1 PRHDT, CDR2 FYEKMQ (reference sequence). V lost 5 bases and J lost 3, with 10 bases in between. The CDR3 consists of 14 residues. The CDR3 DNA reads TGTGCCAGCAGCCAAGGACGGTACACCGGGGAGCTGTTTTTT. The encoded protein is CASSQGRYTGELFF.

This clonotype was seen many times. V gene TRBV19 combines with J gene TRBJ2-2; D is possibly TRBD1 or TRBD2 (6 bases each). The CDR3 consists of 14 residues. The germline V and J ends were trimmed by 6 bases and 5 bases, with 13 bases remaining between them. The germline CDR1 and CDR2 sequences are LNHDA and SQIVND (reference sequence). CDR3 DNA: TGTGCCAGTAGCTGGGGGGCGCAAACCGGGGAGCTGTTTTTT. Its protein product is CASSWGAQTGELFF.

This clonotype has ten or more counts. The gene calls are TRBV20-1 and TRBJ2-1; perhaps TRBD1 as D (6 bases). CDR1 and CDR2 (germline): DFQATT, SNEGSKA (reference sequence). The length of the CDR3 is 15 residues. V lost 6 bases and J 0 bases, leaving 15 bases between the germline ends. Written as DNA, the CDR3 is TGCAGTGCCCGAAGGACAGCGAGCTCCTACAATGAGCAGTTCTTC. Protein product: CSARRTASSYNEQFF.

This clonotype was counted once. The chain couples TRBV3-1 to TRBJ1-2; D gene unclear. Per the germline V gene, CDR1 is LGHDT and CDR2 is YNNKEL (reference sequence). V was shortened by 2 bases and J by 2 bases, with 6 bases between the two germline ends. The CDR3 is 13 residues long. In nucleotides, the CDR3 is TGTGCCAGCAGCCAACACCTCAACTATGGCTACACCTTC. Translated, it gives CASSQHLNYGYTF. Filled out from reference TRBV3-1 and TRBJ1-2, the complete variable domain reads DTAVSQTPKYLVTQMGNDKSIKCEQNLGHDTMYWYKQDSKKFLKIMFSYNNKELIINETVPNRFSPKSPDKAHLNLHINSLELGDSAVYFCASSQHLNYGYTFGSGTRLTVV.